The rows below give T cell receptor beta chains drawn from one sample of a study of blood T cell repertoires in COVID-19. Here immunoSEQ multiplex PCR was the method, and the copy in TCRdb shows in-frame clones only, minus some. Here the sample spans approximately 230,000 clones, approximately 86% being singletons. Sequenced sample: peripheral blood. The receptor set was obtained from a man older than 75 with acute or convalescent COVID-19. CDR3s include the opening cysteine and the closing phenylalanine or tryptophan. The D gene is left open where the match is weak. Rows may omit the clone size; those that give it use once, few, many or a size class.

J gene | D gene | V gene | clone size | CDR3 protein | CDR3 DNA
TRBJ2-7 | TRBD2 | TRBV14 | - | CASSQKDYGLAGDSTGEQYF | TGTGCCAGCAGCCAAAAAGATTATGGACTAGCGGGAGACTCTACGGGGGAGCAGTACTTC
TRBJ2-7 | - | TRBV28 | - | CASSLWGTTNLYEQYF | TGTGCCAGCAGTTTATGGGGGACAACAAACCTCTACGAGCAGTACTTC
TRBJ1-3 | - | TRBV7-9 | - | CASSLAQAAPGNTIYF | TGTGCCAGCAGCTTAGCACAGGCCGCCCCTGGAAACACCATATATTTT
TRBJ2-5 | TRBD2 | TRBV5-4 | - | CASSLALAGAGETQYF | TGTGCCAGCAGCTTGGCTCTAGCGGGGGCCGGGGAGACCCAGTACTTC
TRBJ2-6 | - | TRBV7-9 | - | CASSLSLAGANVLTF | TGTGCCAGCAGCTTATCCCTCGCTGGGGCCAACGTCCTGACTTTC
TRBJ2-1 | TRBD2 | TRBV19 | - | CASSKALAVEQFF | TGTGCCAGTAGTAAGGCCCTAGCGGTTGAGCAGTTCTTC
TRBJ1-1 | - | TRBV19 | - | CASNKEVDRNTEAFF | TGTGCCAGTAACAAAGAGGTGGACAGGAACACTGAAGCTTTCTTT
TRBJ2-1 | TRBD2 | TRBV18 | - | CASSPPPGLAGGNSRNEQFF | TGTGCCAGCTCACCACCCCCGGGACTAGCGGGAGGAAACTCTAGAAATGAGCAGTTCTTC
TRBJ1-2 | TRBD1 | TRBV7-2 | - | CASSLGFGTGSGYTF | TGTGCCAGCAGCTTAGGATTCGGGACAGGATCTGGCTACACCTTC
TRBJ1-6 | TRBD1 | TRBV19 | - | CASSTPGQDNSPLHF | TGTGCCAGTAGTACACCGGGACAGGATAATTCACCCCTCCACTTT
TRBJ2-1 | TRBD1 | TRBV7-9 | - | CASSQPGTAYNEQFF | TGTGCCAGCAGCCAGCCGGGGACAGCCTACAATGAGCAGTTCTTC
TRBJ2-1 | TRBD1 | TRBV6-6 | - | CASSYSRTGESNEQFF | TGTGCCAGCAGTTACTCGAGGACAGGGGAGAGCAATGAGCAGTTCTTC
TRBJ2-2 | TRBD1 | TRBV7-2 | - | CASRTGRSNTGELFF | TGTGCCAGCAGGACAGGGCGGTCGAACACCGGGGAGCTGTTTTTT
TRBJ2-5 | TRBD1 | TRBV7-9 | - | CASSLARTGLEPEETQYF | TGTGCCAGCAGCTTAGCACGGACAGGACTCGAACCCGAAGAGACCCAGTACTTC
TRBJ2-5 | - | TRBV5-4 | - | CASSLYPRRGNEETQYF | TGTGCCAGCAGCTTGTATCCCCGGCGGGGTAACGAAGAGACCCAGTACTTC
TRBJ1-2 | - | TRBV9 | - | CASSAHDGGGYGYTF | TGTGCCAGCAGCGCTCATGACGGGGGAGGCTATGGCTACACCTTC
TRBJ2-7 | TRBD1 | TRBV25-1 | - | CASSGRTGSYEQYF | TGTGCCAGCAGTGGCAGGACAGGCTCCTACGAGCAGTACTTC
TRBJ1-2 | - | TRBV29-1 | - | CSVAPGTDYGYTF | TGCAGCGTTGCCCCAGGAACGGACTATGGCTACACCTTC
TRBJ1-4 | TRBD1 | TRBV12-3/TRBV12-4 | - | CASRGDSEKLFF | TGTGCCAGCAGAGGGGACAGCGAAAAACTGTTTTTT
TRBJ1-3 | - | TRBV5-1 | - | CASSRQGTSGNTIYF | TGCGCCAGCAGCAGGCAGGGTACCTCTGGAAACACCATATATTTT
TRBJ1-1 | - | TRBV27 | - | CASSFSDTNTEAFF | TGTGCCAGCAGTTTTTCGGACACAAACACTGAAGCTTTCTTT
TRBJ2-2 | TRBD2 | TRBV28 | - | CASSLAGGPNTGELFF | TGTGCCAGCAGTTTAGCGGGAGGGCCAAACACCGGGGAGCTGTTTTTT
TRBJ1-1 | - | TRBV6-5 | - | CASSSRTEMNTEAFF | TGTGCCAGCAGTTCCCGGACAGAGATGAACACTGAAGCTTTCTTT
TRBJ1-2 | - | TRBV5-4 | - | CASSLRAAGSGYGYTF | TGTGCCAGCAGCTTGCGGGCAGCCGGGAGTGGCTATGGCTACACCTTC
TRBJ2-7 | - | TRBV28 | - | CASTSRWGPGPYEQYF | TGTGCCAGCACCTCCAGATGGGGGCCGGGTCCTTACGAGCAGTACTTC
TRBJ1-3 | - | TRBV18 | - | CASSPTGLSGNTIYF | TGTGCCAGCTCACCAACAGGGCTATCTGGAAACACCATATATTTT
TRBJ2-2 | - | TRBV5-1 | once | CASSYTTQPTGELFF | TGCGCCAGCAGCTACACCACACAGCCCACCGGGGAGCTGTTTTTT
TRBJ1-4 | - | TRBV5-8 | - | CASSEGRSTNEKLFF | TGTGCCAGCAGCGAAGGCAGGTCAACTAATGAAAAACTGTTTTTT